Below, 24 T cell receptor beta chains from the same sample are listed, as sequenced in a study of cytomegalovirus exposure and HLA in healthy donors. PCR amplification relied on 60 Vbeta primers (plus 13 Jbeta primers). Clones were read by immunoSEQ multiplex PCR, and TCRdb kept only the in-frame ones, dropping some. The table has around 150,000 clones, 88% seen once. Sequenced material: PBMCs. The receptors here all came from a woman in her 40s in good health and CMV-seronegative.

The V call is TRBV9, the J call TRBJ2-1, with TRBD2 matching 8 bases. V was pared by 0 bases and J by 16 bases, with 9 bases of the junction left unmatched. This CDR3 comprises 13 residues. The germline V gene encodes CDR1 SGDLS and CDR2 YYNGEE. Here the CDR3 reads CASSVAGGRPLFF. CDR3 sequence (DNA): TGTGCCAGCAGCGTAGCGGGAGGGCGTCCCCTCTTCTTC.

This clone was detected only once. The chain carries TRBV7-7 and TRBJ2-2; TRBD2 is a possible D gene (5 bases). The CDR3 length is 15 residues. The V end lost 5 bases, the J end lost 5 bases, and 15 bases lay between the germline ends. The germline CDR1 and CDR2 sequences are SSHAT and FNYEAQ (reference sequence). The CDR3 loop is CASSRGPSETGELFF. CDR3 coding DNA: TGTGCCAGCAGCCGGGGTCCCTCCGAGACCGGGGAGCTGTTTTTT. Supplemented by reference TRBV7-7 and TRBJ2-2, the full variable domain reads GAGVSQSPRYKVTKRGQDVTLRCDPISSHATLYWYQQALGQGPEFLTYFNYEAQPDKSGLPSDRFSAERPEGSISTLTIQRTEQRDSAMYRCASSRGPSETGELFFGEGSRLTVL.

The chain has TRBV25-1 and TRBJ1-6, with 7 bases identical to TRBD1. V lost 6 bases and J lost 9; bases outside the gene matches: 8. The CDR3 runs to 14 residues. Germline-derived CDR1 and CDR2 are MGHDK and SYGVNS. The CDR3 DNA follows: TGTGCCAGCAGCCTTGACAGGGTACGTTCACCCCTCCACTTT. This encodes CASSLDRVRSPLHF.

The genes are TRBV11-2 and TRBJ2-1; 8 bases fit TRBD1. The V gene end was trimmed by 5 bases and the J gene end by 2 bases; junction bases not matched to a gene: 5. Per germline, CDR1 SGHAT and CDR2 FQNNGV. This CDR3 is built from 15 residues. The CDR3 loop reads CASSQLGQAYNEQFF. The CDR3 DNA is TGTGCCAGCAGCCAATTGGGACAGGCCTACAATGAGCAGTTCTTC.

CDR3 sequence reads: CASSAAGTGVTEAFF. The CDR3 bases are TGTGCCAGTAGTGCAGCCGGGACAGGGGTCACTGAAGCTTTCTTT. This sequence joins TRBV19 and TRBJ1-1; 10 bases fit TRBD1. Germline V gives CDR1 LNHDA, CDR2 SQIVND (reference sequence). Trimming removed 5 bases from V and 4 bases from J; junction bases left unmatched: 7. The CDR3 runs to 15 residues.

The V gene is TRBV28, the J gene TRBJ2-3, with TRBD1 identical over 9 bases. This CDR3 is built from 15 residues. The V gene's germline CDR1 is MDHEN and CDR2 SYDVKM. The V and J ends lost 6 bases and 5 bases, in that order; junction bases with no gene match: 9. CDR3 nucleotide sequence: TGTGCCAGCAGGGCTCCAGGGGGACAGGGAGATACGCAGTATTTT. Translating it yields CASRAPGGQGDTQYF.

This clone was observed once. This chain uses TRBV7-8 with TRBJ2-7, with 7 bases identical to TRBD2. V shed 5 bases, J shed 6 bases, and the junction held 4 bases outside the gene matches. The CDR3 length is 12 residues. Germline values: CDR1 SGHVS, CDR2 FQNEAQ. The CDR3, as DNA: TGTGCCAGCAGCCCGGGAGGTAGCGAGCAGTACTTC. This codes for CASSPGGSEQYF.

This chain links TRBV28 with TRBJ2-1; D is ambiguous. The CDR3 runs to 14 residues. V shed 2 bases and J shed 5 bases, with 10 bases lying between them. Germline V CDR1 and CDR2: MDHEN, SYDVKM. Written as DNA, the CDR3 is TGTGCCAGCAGTTTAGGCGGTATCCACAATGAGCAGTTCTTC. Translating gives CASSLGGIHNEQFF.

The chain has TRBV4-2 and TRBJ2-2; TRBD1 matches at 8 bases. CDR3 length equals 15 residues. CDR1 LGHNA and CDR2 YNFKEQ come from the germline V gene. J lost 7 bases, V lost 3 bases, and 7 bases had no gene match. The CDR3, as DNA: TGTGCCAGCAGCCAGGACCGGACAGGGAGCGGGGAGCTGTTTTTT. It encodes CASSQDRTGSGELFF.

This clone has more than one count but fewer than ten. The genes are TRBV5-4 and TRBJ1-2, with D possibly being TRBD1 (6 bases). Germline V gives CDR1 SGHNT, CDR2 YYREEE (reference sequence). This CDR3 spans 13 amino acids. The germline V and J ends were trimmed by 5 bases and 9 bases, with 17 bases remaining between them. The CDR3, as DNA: TGTGCCAGCAGTCCCCAGGGGTCTGGGAGCTACACCTTC. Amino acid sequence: CASSPQGSGSYTF.

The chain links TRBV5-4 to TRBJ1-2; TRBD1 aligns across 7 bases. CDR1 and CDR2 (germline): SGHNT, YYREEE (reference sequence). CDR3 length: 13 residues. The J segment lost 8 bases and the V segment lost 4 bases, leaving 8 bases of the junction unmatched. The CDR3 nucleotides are TGTGCCAGCAGCCAAGACAGGGTTGAAGGCTACACCTTC. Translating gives CASSQDRVEGYTF.

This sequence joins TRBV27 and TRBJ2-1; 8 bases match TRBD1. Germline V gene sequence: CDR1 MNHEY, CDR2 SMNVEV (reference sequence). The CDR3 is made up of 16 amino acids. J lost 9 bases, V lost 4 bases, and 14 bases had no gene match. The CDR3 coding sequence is TGTGCCAGCAGTTCGAAACAGGGGGGACGATATTTTGAGCAGTTCTTC. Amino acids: CASSSKQGGRYFEQFF.

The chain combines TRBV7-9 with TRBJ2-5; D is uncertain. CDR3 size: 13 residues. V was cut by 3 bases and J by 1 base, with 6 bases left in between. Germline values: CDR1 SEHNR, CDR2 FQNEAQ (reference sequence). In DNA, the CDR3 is TGTGCCAGCAGCTTCGAGGTCCAAGAGACCCAGTACTTC. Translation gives CASSFEVQETQYF.

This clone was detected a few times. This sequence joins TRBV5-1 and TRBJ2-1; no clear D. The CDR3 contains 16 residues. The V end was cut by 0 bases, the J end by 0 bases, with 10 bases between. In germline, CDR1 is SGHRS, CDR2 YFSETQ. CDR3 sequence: CASSLEAVSSYNEQFF. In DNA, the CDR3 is TGCGCCAGCAGCTTGGAGGCGGTTAGCTCCTACAATGAGCAGTTCTTC.

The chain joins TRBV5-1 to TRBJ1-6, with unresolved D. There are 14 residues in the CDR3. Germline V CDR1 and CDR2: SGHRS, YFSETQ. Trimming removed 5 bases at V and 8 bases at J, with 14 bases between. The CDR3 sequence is CASRPGPTYSPLHF. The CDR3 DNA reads TGCGCCAGCAGACCGGGTCCTACCTATTCACCCCTCCACTTT.

CDR3 region: CALLWGGTDTQYF. CDR3 coding DNA: TGTGCCCTACTTTGGGGGGGAACAGATACGCAGTATTTT. The rearrangement joins TRBV7-2 to TRBJ2-3; 7 positions match TRBD2. The CDR3 is made up of 13 amino acids. Germline-derived CDR1 and CDR2 are SGHTA and FQGNSA. The J segment lost 3 bases and the V segment lost 11 bases, leaving 8 bases of the junction unmatched.

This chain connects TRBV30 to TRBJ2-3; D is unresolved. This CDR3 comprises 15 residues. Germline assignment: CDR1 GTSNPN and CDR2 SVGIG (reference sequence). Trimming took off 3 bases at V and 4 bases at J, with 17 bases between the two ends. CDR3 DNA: TGTGCCTGGAGAAAGTCATGGTCAGACTCAGATACGCAGTATTTT. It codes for CAWRKSWSDSDTQYF.

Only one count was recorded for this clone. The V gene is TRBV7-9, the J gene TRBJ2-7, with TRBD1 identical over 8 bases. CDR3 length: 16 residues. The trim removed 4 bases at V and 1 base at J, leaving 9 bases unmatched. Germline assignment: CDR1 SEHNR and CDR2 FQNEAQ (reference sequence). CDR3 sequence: CASSSQDRGESYEQYF. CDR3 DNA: TGTGCCAGCAGCTCTCAAGACAGGGGAGAATCCTACGAGCAGTACTTC. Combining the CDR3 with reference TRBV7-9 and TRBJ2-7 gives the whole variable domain DTGVSQNPRHKITKRGQNVTFRCDPISEHNRLYWYRQTLGQGPEFLTYFQNEAQLEKSRLLSDRFSAERPKGSFSTLEIQRTEQGDSAMYLCASSSQDRGESYEQYFGPGTRLTVT.

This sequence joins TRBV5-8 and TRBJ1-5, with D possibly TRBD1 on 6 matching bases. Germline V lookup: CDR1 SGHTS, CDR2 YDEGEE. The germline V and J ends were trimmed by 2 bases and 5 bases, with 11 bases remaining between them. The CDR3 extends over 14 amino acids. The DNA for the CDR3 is TGTGCCAGCAGCTTCGGGGGGGGCCATCAGCCCCAGCATTTT. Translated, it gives CASSFGGGHQPQHF.

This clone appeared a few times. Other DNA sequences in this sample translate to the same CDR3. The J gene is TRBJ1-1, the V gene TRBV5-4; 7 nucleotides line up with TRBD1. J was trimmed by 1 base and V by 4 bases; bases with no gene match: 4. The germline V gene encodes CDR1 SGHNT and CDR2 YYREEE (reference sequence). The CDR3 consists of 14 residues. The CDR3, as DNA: TGTGCCAGCAGCCGGGGGACAGCGAACACTGAAGCTTTCTTT. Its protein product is CASSRGTANTEAFF.

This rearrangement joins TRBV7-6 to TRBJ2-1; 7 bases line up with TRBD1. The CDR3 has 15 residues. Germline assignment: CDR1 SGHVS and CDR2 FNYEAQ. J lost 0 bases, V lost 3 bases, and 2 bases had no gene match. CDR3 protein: CASSFAGGSYNEQFF. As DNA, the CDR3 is TGTGCCAGCAGCTTTGCAGGGGGCTCCTACAATGAGCAGTTCTTC.

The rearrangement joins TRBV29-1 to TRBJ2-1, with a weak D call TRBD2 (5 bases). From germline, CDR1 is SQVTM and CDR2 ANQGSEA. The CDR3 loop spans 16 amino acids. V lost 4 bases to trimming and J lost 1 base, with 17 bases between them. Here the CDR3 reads CSVGEEAGKSYNEQFF. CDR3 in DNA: TGCAGCGTTGGTGAGGAGGCCGGGAAATCCTACAATGAGCAGTTCTTC.

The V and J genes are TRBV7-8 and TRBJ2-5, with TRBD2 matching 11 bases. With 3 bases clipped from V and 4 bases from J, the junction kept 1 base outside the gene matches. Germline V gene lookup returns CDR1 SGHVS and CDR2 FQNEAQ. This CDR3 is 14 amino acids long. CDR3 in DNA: TGTGCCAGCAGCTTTGGACTAGCGGGAGAGACCCAGTACTTC. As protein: CASSFGLAGETQYF. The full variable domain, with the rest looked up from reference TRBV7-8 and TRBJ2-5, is GAGVSQSPRYKVAKRGQDVALRCDPISGHVSLFWYQQALGQGPEFLTYFQNEAQLDKSGLPSDRFFAERPEGSVSTLKIQRTQQEDSAVYLCASSFGLAGETQYFGPGTRLLVL.

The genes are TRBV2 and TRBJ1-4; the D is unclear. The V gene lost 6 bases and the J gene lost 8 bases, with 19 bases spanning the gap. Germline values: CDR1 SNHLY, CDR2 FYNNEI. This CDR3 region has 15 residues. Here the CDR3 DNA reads TGTGCCAGCAGCGCAGACGAATTGGTGCGGGAAAAACTGTTTTTT. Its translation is CASSADELVREKLFF.